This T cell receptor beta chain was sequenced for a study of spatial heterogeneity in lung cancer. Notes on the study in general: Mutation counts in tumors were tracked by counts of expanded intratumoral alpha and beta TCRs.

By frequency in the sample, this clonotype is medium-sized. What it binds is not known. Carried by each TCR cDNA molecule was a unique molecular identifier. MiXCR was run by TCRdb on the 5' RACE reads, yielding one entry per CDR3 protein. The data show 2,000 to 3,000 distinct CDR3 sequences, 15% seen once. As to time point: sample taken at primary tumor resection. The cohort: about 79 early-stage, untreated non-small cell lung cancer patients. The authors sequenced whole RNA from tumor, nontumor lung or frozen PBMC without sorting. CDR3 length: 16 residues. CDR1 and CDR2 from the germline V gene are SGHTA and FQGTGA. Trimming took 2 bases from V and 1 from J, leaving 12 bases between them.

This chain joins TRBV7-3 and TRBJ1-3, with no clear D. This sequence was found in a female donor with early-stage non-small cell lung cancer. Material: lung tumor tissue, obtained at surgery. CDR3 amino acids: CASSLGRAGSGNTIYF. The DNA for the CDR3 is TGTGCCAGCAGCTTAGGGAGGGCTGGTTCTGGAAACACCATATATTTT.